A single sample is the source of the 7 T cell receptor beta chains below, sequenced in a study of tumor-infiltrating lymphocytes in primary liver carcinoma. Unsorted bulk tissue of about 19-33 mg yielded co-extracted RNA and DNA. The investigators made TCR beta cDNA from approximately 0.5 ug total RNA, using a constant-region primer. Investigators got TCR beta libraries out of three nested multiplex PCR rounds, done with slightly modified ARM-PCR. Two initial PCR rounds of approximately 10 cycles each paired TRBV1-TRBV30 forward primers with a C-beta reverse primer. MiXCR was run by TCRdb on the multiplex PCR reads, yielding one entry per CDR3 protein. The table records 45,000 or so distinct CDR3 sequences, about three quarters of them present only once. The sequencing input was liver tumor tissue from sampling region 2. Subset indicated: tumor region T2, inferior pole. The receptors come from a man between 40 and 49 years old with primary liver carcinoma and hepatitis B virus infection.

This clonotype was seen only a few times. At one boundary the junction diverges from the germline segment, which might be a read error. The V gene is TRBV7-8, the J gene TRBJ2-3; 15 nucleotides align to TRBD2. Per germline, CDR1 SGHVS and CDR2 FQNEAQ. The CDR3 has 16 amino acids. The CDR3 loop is CASSSPGTSGRSTQHF. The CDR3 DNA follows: TGTGCCAGCAGCTCCCCCGGGACTAGCGGGAGGAGTACGCAGCATTTC.

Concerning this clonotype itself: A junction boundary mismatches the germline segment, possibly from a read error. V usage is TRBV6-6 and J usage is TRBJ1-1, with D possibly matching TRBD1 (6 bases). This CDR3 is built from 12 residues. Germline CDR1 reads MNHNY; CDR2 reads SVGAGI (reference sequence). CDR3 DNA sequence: TGTACCAGCAGTTACTCAGGACAGAGGGCTTTCTTT. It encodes CTSSYSGQRAFF.

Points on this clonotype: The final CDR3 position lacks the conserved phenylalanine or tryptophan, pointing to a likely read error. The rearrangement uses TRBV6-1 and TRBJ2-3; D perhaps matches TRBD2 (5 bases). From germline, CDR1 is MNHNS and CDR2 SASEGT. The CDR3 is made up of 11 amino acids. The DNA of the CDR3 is TGTGCTAGCGATGCGGTTTACACGCAGTATTTA. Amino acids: CASDAVYTQYL.

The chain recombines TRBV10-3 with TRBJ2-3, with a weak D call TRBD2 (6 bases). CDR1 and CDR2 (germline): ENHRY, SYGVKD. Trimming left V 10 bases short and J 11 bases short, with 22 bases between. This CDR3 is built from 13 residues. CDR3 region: CATRDGPSEQQYF. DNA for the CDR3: TGTGCCACCAGAGATGGTCCTAGCGAACAGCAGTATTTT.

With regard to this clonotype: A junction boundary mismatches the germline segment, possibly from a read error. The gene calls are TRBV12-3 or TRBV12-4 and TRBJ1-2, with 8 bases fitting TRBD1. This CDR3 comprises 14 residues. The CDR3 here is CAGSFAGGVAGYTF. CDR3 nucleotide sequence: TGTGCCGGCAGTTTTGCAGGGGGCGTAGCTGGCTACACCTTC.

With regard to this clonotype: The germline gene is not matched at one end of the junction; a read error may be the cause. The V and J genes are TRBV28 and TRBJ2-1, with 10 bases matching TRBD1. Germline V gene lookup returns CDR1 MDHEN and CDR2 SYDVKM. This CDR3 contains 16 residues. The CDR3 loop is CASCSWTGGMSNEQFF. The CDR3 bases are TGTGCCAGCTGCTCCTGGACAGGGGGGATGTCCAATGAGCAATTCTTC.

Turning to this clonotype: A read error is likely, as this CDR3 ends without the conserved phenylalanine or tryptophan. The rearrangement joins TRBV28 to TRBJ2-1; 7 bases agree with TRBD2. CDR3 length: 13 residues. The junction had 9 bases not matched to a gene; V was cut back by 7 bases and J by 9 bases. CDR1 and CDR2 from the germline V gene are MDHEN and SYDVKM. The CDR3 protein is CASNLGTNGEQFL. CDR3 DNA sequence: TGTGCCAGCAACCTCGGGACTAACGGTGAGCAGTTCCTC.